The 12 T cell receptor beta chains below all came from one sample that was sequenced in a study of blood T cell repertoires in COVID-19. The repertoire was sequenced with immunoSEQ multiplex PCR; TCRdb's copy has only in-frame clones and lacks some. The sample has roughly 190,000 clones; 75% to 90% are singletons. Sequenced input: PBMCs or T cells enriched from blood (not recorded which). These receptors all come from a young woman who had recovered from COVID-19.

This clone was found once. The V gene is TRBV27, the J gene TRBJ2-1; tentative D call: TRBD2 (6 bases). The CDR3 has 17 residues. The V end lost 6 bases, the J end lost 8 bases, and 26 bases lay between the germline ends. Germline V CDR1 and CDR2: MNHEY, SMNVEV (reference sequence). Written as DNA, the CDR3 is TGTGCCAGCAGGACCGATCGGAGGGCCAAAGGGGTCCATGAGCAGTTCTTC. It codes for CASRTDRRAKGVHEQFF.

The rearrangement joins TRBV2 to TRBJ2-1, with 8 bases lining up with TRBD1. Per germline, CDR1 SNHLY and CDR2 FYNNEI. V shed 6 bases and J 11 bases; nucleotides not matched to a gene: 9. The CDR3 is 13 residues long. CDR3 protein: CASRTGAPWKQFF. As DNA, the CDR3 is TGTGCCAGCAGGACAGGGGCCCCTTGGAAGCAGTTCTTC.

The chain uses TRBV2 and TRBJ2-7; D is possibly TRBD1 (6 bases). The CDR3 loop spans 13 amino acids. V lost 5 bases and J 4 bases, leaving 12 bases between the germline ends. Germline CDR1 SNHLY, CDR2 FYNNEI. The CDR3 DNA reads as TGTGCCAGCAGTAGCCAGGGGTCTTACGAGCAGTACTTC. It yields the protein CASSSQGSYEQYF.

V gene TRBV6-5 combines with J gene TRBJ1-4; the D gene is possibly TRBD1 (6 bases). V dropped 6 bases and J dropped 2 bases, with 10 bases sitting between them. CDR1 is MNHEY and CDR2 is SVGAGI in the germline V gene. The CDR3 has 14 residues. The chain's CDR3 is CASSYQGTNEKLFF. The CDR3 DNA sequence: TGTGCCAGCAGCTACCAGGGGACTAATGAAAAACTGTTTTTT.

The gene calls are TRBV9 and TRBJ2-3; D remains unclear. V lost 0 bases and J lost 0, with 8 bases in between. In germline, CDR1 is SGDLS, CDR2 YYNGEE. The CDR3 totals 15 residues. CDR3 nucleotides: TGTGCCAGCAGCGTAGGCTTAGCTAGCACAGATACGCAGTATTTT. Translation gives CASSVGLASTDTQYF.

The chain combines TRBV7-3 with TRBJ2-3; maybe TRBD1 (6 bases). V shed 0 bases and J shed 1 base, with 8 bases lying between them. Germline V lookup: CDR1 SGHTA, CDR2 FQGTGA. This CDR3 has 15 amino acids. In DNA form, the CDR3 reads TGTGCCAGCAGCTTAACTTCAGGGGGCACAGATACGCAGTATTTT. This translates into CASSLTSGGTDTQYF.

V gene TRBV3-1 (or the pseudogene TRBV3-2) combines with J gene TRBJ2-1; a weak D match, TRBD1 (5 bases). V was trimmed by 0 bases and J by 3 bases, leaving 9 bases between them. Per the germline V gene, CDR1 is LGHDT and CDR2 is YNNKEL (reference sequence). This CDR3 comprises 15 residues. The CDR3 loop reads CASSQDGQGYNEQFF. Written as DNA, the CDR3 is TGTGCCAGCAGCCAAGATGGGCAGGGCTACAATGAGCAGTTCTTC.

The rearrangement uses TRBV9 and TRBJ2-2; 7 bases agree with TRBD2. The germline CDR1 and CDR2 sequences are SGDLS and YYNGEE. The CDR3 contains 17 residues. V was pared by 0 bases and J by 1 base, with 6 bases of the junction left unmatched. The CDR3 sequence: CASSVGPGGGNTGELFF. CDR3 bases: TGTGCCAGCAGCGTAGGGCCGGGCGGGGGGAACACCGGGGAGCTGTTTTTT.

The chain joins TRBV30 to TRBJ2-7; the match to TRBD1 covers 8 bases. The CDR3 totals 13 residues. Germline V gene lookup returns CDR1 GTSNPN and CDR2 SVGIG (reference sequence). Trimming cost V 4 bases and J 3 bases; bases outside gene matches: 5. This CDR3 is CAWMDRVLYEQYF. The CDR3 nucleotides read TGTGCCTGGATGGACAGGGTCCTCTACGAGCAGTACTTC.

V usage is TRBV7-2 and J usage is TRBJ2-7, with D perhaps TRBD2 (6 bases). The germline V gene encodes CDR1 SGHTA and CDR2 FQGNSA. The CDR3 is 16 residues long. The V end lost 5 bases, the J end lost 5 bases, and 22 bases lay between the germline ends. CDR3 region: CASSINPGPGADEQYF. The CDR3 DNA follows: TGTGCCAGCAGCATTAACCCGGGACCGGGAGCTGACGAGCAGTACTTC.

This chain uses TRBV4-3 with TRBJ1-2; TRBD1 is a possible D gene (6 bases). Trimming stripped 0 bases from V and 4 bases from J, with 21 bases between. CDR1 and CDR2 from the germline V gene are LGHNA and YSLEER. The CDR3 spans 18 residues. CDR3 region: CASSQDKAGADIRYGYTF. In DNA form, the CDR3 reads TGCGCCAGCAGCCAAGATAAGGCAGGGGCGGATATCCGCTATGGCTACACCTTC.

This clone was found once. The V gene is TRBV10-3, the J gene TRBJ1-2, with 8 bases matching TRBD1. Per germline, CDR1 ENHRY and CDR2 SYGVKD. Trimming took 7 bases from V and 3 from J; bases not matched to a gene: 16. The CDR3 has 17 amino acids. This CDR3 reads CAIMGSGTGGSYYGYTF. In DNA form, the CDR3 reads TGTGCCATCATGGGATCCGGGACAGGCGGTTCATACTATGGCTACACCTTC.